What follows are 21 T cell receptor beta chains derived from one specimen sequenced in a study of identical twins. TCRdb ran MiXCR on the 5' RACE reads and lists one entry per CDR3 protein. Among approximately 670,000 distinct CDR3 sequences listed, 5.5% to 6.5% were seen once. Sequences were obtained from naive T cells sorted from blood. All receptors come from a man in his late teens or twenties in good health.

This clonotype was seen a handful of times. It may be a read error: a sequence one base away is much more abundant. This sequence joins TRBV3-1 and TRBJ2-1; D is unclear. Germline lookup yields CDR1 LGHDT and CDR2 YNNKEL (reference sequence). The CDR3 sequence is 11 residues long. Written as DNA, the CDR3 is TGTGCCAGCAGACAAGTTAATGAGCAGTTCTTC. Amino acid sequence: CASRQVNEQFF.

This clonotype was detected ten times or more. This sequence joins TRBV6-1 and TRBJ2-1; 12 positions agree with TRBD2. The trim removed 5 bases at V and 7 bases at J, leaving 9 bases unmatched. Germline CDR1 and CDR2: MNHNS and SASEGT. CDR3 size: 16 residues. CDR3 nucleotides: TGTGCCAGCAGTCGTGATCTAGCGGGAGGGAGAAATGAGCAGTTCTTC. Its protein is CASSRDLAGGRNEQFF.

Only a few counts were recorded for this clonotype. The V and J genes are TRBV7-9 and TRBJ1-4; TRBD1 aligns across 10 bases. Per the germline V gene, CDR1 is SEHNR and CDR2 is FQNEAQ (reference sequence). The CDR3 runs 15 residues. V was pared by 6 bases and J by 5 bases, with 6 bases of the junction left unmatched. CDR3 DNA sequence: TGTGCCAGCAGGCGGGACAGGGGTCAAAATGAAAAACTGTTTTTT. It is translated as CASRRDRGQNEKLFF.

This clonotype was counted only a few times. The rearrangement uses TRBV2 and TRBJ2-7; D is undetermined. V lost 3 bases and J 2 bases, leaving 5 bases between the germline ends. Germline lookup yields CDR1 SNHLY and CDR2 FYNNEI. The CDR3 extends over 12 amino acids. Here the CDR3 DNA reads TGTGCCAGCAGTGAGGTACCCTACGAGCAGTACGTC. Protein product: CASSEVPYEQYV.

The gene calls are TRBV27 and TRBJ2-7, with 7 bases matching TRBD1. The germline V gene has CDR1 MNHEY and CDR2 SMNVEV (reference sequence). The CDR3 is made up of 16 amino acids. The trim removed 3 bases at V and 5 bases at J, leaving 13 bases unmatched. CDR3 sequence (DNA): TGTGCCAGCAGTTTCCTTAGACAGGGCAGAATGGACGAGCAGTACTTC. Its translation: CASSFLRQGRMDEQYF.

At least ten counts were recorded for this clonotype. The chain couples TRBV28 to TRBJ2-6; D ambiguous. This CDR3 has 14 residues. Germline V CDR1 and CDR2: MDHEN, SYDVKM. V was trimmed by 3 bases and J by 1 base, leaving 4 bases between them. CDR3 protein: CASSFPSGANVLTF. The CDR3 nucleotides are TGTGCCAGCAGTTTTCCTTCTGGGGCCAACGTCCTGACTTTC.

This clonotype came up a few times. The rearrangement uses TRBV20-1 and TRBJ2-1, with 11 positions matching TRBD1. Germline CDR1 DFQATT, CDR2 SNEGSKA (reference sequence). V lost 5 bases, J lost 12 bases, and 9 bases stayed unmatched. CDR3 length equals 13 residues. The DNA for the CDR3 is TGCAGTGCTGGGACAGGGGGTCCCCCCGCGCAGTTCTTC. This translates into CSAGTGGPPAQFF.

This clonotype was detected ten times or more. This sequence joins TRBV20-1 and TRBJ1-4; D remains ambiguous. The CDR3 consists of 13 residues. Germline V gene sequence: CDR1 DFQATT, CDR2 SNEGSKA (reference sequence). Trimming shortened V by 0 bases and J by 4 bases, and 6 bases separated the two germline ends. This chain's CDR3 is CSARDADNEKLFF. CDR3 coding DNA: TGCAGTGCTAGAGACGCCGATAATGAAAAACTGTTTTTT.

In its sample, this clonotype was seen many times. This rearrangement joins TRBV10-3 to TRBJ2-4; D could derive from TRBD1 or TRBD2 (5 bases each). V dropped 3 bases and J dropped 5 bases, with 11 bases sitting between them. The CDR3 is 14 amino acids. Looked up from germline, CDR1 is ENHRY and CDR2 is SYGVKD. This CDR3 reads CAISERRGENIQYF. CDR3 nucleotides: TGTGCCATCAGTGAAAGGCGAGGGGAAAACATTCAGTACTTC.

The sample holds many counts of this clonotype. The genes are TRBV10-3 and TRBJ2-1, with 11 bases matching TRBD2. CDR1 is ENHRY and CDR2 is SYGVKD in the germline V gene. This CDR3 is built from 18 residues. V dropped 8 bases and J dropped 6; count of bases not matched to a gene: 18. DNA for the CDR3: TGTGCCATCGCCTCGGGGGCCCTGACTAGCGGGATGGGCAATGAGCAGTTCTTC. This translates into CAIASGALTSGMGNEQFF.

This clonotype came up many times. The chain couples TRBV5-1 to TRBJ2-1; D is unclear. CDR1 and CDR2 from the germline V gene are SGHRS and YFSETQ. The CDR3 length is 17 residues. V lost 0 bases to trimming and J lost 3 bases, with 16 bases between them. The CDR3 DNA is TGCGCCAGCAGCTTGGTAAGTGGGCAGGCGAACTACAATGAGCAGTTCTTC. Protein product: CASSLVSGQANYNEQFF.

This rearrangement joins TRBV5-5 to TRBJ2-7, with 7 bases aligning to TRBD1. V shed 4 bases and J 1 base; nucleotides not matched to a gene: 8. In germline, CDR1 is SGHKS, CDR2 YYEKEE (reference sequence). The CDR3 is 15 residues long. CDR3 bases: TGTGCCAGCAGCAAACTGGGACAGCCTTCCTACGAGCAGTACTTC. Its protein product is CASSKLGQPSYEQYF. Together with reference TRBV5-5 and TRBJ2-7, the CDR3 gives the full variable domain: DAGVTQSPTHLIKTRGQQVTLRCSPISGHKSVSWYQQVLGQGPQFIFQYYEKEERGRGNFPDRFSARQFPNYSSELNVNALLLGDSALYLCASSKLGQPSYEQYFGPGTRLTVT.

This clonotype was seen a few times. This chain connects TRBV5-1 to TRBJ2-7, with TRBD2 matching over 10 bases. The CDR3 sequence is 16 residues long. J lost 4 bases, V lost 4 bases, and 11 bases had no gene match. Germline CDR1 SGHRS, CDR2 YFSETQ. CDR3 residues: CASSGTELAGPYEQYV. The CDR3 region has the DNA TGCGCCAGCAGCGGAACGGAACTAGCGGGACCTTACGAGCAGTACGTC.

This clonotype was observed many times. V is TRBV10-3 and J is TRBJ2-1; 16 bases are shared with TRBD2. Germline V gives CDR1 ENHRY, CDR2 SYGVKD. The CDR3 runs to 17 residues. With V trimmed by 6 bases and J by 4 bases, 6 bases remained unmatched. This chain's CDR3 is CAIRPGLAGGTYNEQFF. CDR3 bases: TGTGCCATCAGGCCGGGACTAGCGGGAGGGACATACAATGAGCAGTTCTTC.

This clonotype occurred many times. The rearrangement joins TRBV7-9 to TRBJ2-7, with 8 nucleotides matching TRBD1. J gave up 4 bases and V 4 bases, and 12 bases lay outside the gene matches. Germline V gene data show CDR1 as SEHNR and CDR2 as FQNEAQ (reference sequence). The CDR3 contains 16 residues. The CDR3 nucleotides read TGTGCCAGCAGCTCCCAATTTCAGGGGGCCGGGTACGAGCAGTACTTC. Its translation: CASSSQFQGAGYEQYF.

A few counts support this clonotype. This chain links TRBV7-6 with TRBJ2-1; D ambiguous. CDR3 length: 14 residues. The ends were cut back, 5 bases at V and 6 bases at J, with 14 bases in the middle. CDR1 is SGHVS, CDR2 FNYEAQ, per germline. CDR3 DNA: TGTGCCAGCAGCGCGGATACCGTCGGCAATGAGCAGTTCTTC. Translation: CASSADTVGNEQFF.

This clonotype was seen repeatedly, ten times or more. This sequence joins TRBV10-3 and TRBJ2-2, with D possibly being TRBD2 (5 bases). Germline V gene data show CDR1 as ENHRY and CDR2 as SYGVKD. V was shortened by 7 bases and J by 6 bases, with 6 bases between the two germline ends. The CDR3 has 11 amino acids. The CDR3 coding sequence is TGTGCCATCACGGACTCCGGGGAGCTGTTTTTT. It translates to CAITDSGELFF.

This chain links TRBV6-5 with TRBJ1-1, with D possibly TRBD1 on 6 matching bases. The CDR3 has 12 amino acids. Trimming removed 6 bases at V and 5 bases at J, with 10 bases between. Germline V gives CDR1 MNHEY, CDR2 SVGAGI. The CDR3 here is CASRSQGTEAFF. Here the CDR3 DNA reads TGTGCCAGCAGAAGCCAGGGGACTGAAGCTTTCTTT.

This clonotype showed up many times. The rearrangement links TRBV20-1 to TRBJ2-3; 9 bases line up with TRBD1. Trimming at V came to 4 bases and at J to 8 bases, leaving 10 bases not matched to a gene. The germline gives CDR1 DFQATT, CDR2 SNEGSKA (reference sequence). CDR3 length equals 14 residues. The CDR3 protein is CSANKRGQGFTQYF. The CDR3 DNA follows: TGCAGTGCTAACAAGAGGGGACAGGGCTTTACGCAGTATTTT.

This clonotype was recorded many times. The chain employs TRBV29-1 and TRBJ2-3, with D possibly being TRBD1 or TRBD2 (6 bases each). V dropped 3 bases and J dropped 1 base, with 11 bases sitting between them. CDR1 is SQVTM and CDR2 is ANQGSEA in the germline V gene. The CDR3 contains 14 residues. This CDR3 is CSVDHGGGTDTQYF. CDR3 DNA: TGCAGCGTTGATCACGGGGGCGGCACAGATACGCAGTATTTT.

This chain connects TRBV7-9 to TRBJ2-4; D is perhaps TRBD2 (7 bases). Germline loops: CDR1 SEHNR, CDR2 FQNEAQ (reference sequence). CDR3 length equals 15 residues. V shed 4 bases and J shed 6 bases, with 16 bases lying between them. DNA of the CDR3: TGTGCCAGCAGCTGGCAGGGGAGCGGGATAAACATTCAGTACTTC. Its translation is CASSWQGSGINIQYF.